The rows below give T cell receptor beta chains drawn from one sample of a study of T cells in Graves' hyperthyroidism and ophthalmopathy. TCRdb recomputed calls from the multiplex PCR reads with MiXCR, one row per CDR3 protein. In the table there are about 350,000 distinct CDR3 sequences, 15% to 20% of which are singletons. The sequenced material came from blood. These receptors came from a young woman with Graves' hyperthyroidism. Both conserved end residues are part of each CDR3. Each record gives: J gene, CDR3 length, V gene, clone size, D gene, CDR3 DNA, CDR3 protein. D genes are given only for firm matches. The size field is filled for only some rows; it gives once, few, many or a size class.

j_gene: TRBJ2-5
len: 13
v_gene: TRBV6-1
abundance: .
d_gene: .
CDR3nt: TGTGCCAGCAGCTGGGCGGGCCGAGAGACCCAGTACTTC
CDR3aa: CASSWAGRETQYF

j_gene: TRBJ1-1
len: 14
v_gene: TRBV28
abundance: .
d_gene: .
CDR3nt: TGTGCCAGCAGTTTCCAGGGATTCGGGACTGAAGCTTTCTTT
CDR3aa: CASSFQGFGTEAFF

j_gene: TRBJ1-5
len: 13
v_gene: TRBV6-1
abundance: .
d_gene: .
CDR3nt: TGTGCCAGCATCCCCCACAACAATCAGCCCCAGCATTTT
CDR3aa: CASIPHNNQPQHF

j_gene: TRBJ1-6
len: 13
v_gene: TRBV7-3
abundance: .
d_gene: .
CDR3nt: TGTGCCAGCAGCACCTCAGGCGGTTCACCCCTCCACTTT
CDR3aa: CASSTSGGSPLHF

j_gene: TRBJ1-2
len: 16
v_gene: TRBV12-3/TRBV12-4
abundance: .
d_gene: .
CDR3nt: TGTGCCAGCAGCCGACGGGCAGGGGCTGAGAACTATGGCTACACCTTC
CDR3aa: CASSRRAGAENYGYTF

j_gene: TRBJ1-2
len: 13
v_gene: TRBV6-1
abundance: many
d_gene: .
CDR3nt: TGTGCCAGCAGGGACGGGGCTAACTATGGCTACACCTTC
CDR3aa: CASRDGANYGYTF

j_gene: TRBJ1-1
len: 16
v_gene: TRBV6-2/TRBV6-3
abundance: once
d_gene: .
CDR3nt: TGTGCCAGCAGTACCGTATTGAGTGTTACGAACACTGAAGCTTTCTTT
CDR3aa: CASSTVLSVTNTEAFF

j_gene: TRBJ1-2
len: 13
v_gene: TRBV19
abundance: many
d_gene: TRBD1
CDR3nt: TGTGCCAGTAGTAAAGGACAGGGGTATGGCTACACCTTC
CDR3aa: CASSKGQGYGYTF

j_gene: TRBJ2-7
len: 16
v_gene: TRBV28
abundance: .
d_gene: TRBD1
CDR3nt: TGTGCCAGCAGTCCCCTATCCTCGGCAGGGGGCTACGAGCAGTACTTC
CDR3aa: CASSPLSSAGGYEQYF

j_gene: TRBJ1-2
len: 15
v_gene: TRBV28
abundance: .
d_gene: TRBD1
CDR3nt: TGTGCCAGCAGTTCGTCGGACGCACAGGGGTATGGCTACACCTTC
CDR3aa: CASSSSDAQGYGYTF

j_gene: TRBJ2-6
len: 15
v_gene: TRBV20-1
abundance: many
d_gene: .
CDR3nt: TGCAGTGCCAATAACCGGGGGAGGGGGGCCAACGTCCTGACTTTC
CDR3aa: CSANNRGRGANVLTF

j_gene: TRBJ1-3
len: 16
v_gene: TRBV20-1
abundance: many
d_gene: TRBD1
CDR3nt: TGCAGTGCTAGGCGACCGGGACAGGGGCCTGGAAACACCATATATTTT
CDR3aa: CSARRPGQGPGNTIYF

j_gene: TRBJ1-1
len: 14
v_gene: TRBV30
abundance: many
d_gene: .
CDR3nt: TGTGCCTGGGCACACAGGAGCTTGAACACTGAAGCTTTCTTT
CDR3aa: CAWAHRSLNTEAFF

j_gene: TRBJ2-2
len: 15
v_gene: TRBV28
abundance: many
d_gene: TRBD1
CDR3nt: TGTGCCAGCAGAAGACAGGGGCAGGAGACCGGGGAGCTGTTTTTT
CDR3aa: CASRRQGQETGELFF

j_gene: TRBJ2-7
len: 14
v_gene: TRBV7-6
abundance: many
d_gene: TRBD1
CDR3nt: TGTGCCAGCAGCCTCCGGGACAGGGACTACGAGCAGTACTTC
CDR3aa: CASSLRDRDYEQYF

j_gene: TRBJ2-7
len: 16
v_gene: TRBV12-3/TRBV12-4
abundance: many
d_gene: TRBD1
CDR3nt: TGTGCCAGCAGCCCCCCCGGGACAGCTGTTTCCTACGAGCAGTACTTC
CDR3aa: CASSPPGTAVSYEQYF